This TCR beta chain was captured by sequencing in a study of T cell clones after liver transplantation. Across the whole study: Samples came pre-transplant, pre-randomization before withdrawal, and post-randomization after withdrawal ended.

General study findings and limits: Migration into the graft, not deletion, may explain lost graft donor-reactive T cells.

Notes on this clone: Its antigen is not identified.

V was shortened by 4 bases and J by 0 bases, with 15 bases between the two germline ends. Germline assignment: CDR1 SGHNT and CDR2 YYREEE (reference sequence). The CDR3 extends over 16 amino acids. TCRdb keeps only in-frame clones here, not all; method: immunoSEQ multiplex PCR. Seen here are over 70,000 clones, around 80% observed once, and the top ten hold approximately 0.73%. This specimen consisted of CD4+ T cells from blood, obtained 12 months after liver transplant. The chain has TRBV5-4 and TRBJ2-3; TRBD2 is a possible D gene (6 bases). The sequence was collected from a human patient who received a liver transplant. Some T cells may be the graft donor's. DNA of the CDR3: TGTGCCAGCAGCCCGATCTTAGCGGCTAGCACAGATACGCAGTATTTT. Translating gives CASSPILAASTDTQYF.